This T cell receptor (beta chain) came from a study of cytomegalovirus exposure and HLA in healthy donors. In the study overall: Membership in the Caucasian-associated ancestry cluster was found for about 84% of approximately 380 genotyped donors.

Use of 60 Vbeta and 13 Jbeta primers characterized the PCR. Profiling relied on immunoSEQ multiplex PCR, and the TCRdb table lists in-frame clones only, not all of them. The top ten clones hold roughly 6% of a sample with approximately 140,000 clones, 79% of them seen once. Germline V gene data show CDR1 as SGHVS and CDR2 as FQNEAQ. This CDR3 has 16 amino acids. This TCR came from a man aged 45-65 years in good health and CMV-seropositive. The chain links TRBV7-8 to TRBJ2-5; TRBD2 agrees at 7 bases. The J call may be in error: the DNA end matches TRBJ2-7 better. Sequencing was performed on PBMCs. This chain's CDR3 is CASSLSGRAGGNEQYF. As DNA, the CDR3 is TGTGCCAGCAGCCTCTCAGGCCGAGCCGGGGGGAACGAGCAGTACTTC.